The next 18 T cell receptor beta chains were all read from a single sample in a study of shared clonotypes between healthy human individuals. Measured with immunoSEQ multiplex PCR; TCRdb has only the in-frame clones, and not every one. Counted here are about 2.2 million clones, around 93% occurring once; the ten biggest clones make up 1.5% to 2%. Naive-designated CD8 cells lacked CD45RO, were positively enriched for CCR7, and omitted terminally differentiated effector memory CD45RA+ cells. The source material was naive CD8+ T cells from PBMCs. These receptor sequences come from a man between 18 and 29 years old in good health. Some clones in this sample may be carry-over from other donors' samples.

In DNA form, the CDR3 reads TGCAGCGTTGTTAGAGGGGGGCCTTTGGGCGAGCAGTACTTC. Translating gives CSVVRGGPLGEQYF. The chain recombines TRBV29-1 with TRBJ2-7, with D perhaps TRBD1 or TRBD2 (6 bases each). Trimming took off 4 bases at V and 6 bases at J, with 19 bases between the two ends. The V gene's germline CDR1 is SQVTM and CDR2 ANQGSEA. This CDR3 is built from 14 residues.

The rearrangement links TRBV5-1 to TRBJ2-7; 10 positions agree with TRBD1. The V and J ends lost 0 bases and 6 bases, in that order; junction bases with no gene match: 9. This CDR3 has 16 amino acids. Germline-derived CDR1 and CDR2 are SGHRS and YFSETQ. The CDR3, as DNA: TGCGCCAGCAGCTTGGAAGGGACAGGGGCCGTGGGCGAGCAGTACTTC. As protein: CASSLEGTGAVGEQYF.

CDR3 DNA: TGTGCCAGCAGTAGGGGCGGTACTAACTATGGCTACACCTTC. Its protein is CASSRGGTNYGYTF. The chain employs TRBV28 and TRBJ1-2; tentative D call: TRBD1 (5 bases). The V gene's germline CDR1 is MDHEN and CDR2 SYDVKM. The CDR3 extends over 14 amino acids. Trimming cost V 5 bases and J 0 bases, with 10 bases left between them.

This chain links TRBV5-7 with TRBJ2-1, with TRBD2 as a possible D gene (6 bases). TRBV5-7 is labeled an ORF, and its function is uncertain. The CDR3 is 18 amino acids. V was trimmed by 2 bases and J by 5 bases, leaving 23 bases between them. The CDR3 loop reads CASSFVQGSGGPHNEQFF. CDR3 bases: TGTGCCAGCAGCTTTGTCCAAGGTAGCGGAGGCCCCCACAATGAGCAGTTCTTC.

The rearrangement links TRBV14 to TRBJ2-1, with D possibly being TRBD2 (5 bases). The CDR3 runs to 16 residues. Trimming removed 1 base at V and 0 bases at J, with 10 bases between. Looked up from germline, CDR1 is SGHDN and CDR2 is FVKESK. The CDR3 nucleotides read TGTGCCAGCAGCCAAGTTGGAGGCAGCTCCTACAATGAGCAGTTCTTC. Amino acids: CASSQVGGSSYNEQFF.

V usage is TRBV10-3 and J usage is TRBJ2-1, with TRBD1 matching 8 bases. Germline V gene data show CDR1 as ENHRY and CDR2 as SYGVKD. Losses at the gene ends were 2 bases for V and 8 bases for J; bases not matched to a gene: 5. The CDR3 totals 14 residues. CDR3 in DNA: TGTGCCATCAGTGAGGTGGACAGGGACGATGAGCAGTTCTTC. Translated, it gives CAISEVDRDDEQFF.

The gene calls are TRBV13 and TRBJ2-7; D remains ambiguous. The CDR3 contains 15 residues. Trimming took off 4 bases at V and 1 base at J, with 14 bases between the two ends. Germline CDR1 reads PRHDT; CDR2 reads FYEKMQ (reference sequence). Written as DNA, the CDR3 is TGTGCCAGCAGCTCCCCTTCCAGAGGTTCCTACGAGCAGTACTTC. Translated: CASSSPSRGSYEQYF. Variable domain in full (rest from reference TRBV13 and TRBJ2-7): AAGVIQSPRHLIKEKRETATLKCYPIPRHDTVYWYQQGPGQDPQFLISFYEKMQSDKGSIPDRFSAQQFSDYHSELNMSSLELGDSALYFCASSSPSRGSYEQYFGPGTRLTVT.

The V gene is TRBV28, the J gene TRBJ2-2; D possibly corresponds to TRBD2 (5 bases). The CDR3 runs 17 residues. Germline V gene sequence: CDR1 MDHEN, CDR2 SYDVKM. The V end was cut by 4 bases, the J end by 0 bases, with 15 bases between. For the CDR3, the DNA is TGTGCCAGCAGTTGGACTCGACATCCTACGAACACCGGGGAGCTGTTTTTT. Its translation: CASSWTRHPTNTGELFF.

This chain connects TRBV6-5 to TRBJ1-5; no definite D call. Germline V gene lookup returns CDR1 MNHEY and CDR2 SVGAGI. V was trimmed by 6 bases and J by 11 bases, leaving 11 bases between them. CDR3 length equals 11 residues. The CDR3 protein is CASRPDWSQHF. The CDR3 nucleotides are TGTGCCAGCAGGCCAGACTGGTCCCAGCATTTT.

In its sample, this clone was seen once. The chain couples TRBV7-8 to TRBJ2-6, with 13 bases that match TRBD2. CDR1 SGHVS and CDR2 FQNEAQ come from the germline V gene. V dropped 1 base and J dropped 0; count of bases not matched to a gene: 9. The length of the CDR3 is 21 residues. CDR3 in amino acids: CASSLDGTSGDFYSGANVLTF. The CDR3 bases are TGTGCCAGCAGCTTAGATGGGACTAGCGGGGACTTTTACTCTGGGGCCAACGTCCTGACTTTC.

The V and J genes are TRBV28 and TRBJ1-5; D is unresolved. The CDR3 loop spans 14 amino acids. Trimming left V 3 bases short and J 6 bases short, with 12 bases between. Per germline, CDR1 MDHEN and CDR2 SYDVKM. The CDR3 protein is CASSLRGISQPQHF. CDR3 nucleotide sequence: TGTGCCAGCAGTTTGCGGGGAATCAGTCAGCCCCAGCATTTT.

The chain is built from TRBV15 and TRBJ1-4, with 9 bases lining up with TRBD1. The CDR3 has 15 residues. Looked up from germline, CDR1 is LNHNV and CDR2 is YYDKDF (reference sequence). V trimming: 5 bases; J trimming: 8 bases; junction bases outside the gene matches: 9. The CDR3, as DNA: TGTGCCACCAGCGGTCGGGACAGGGAAAGAGAAAAACTGTTTTTT. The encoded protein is CATSGRDREREKLFF.

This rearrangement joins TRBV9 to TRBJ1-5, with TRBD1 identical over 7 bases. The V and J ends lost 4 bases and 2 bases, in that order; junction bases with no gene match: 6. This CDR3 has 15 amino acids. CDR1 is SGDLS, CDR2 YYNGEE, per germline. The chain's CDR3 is CASSQGGLGNQPQHF. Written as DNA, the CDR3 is TGTGCCAGCAGCCAGGGGGGGCTCGGCAATCAGCCCCAGCATTTT.

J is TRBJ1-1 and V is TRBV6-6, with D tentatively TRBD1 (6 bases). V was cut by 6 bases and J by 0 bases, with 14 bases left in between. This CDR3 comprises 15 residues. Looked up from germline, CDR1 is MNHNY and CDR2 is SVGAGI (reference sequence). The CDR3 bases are TGTGCCAGCAGCTCCCCCGGGGGCCTGAACACTGAAGCTTTCTTT. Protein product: CASSSPGGLNTEAFF.

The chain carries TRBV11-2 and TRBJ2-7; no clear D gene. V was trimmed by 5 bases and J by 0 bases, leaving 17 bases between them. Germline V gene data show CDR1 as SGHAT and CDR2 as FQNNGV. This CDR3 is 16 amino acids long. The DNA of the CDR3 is TGTGCCAGCAGCCCAGTAGTGGTGAAGAACTCCTACGAGCAGTACTTC. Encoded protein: CASSPVVVKNSYEQYF.

In DNA, the CDR3 is TGTGCCAGCAGCTTCGGGGCCCCGAGCTCCTACGAGCAGTACTTC. Its translation: CASSFGAPSSYEQYF. The rearrangement uses TRBV7-9 and TRBJ2-7, with D tentatively TRBD1 or TRBD2 (5 bases each). The CDR3 loop spans 15 amino acids. V was trimmed by 3 bases and J by 0 bases, leaving 12 bases between them. The germline V gene encodes CDR1 SEHNR and CDR2 FQNEAQ (reference sequence).

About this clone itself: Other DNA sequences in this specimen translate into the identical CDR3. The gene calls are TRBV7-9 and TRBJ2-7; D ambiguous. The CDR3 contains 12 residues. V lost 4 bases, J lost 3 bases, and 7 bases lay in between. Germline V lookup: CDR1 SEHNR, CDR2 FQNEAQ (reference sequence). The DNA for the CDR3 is TGTGCCAGCAGCTCCCCGGGCTACGAGCAGTACTTC. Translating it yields CASSSPGYEQYF.

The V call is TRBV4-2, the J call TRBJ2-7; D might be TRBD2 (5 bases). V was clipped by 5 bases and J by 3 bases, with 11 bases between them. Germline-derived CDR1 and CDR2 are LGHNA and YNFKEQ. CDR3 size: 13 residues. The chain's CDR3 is CASSTDGDYEQYF. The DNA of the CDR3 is TGTGCCAGCAGCACTGACGGGGACTACGAGCAGTACTTC.